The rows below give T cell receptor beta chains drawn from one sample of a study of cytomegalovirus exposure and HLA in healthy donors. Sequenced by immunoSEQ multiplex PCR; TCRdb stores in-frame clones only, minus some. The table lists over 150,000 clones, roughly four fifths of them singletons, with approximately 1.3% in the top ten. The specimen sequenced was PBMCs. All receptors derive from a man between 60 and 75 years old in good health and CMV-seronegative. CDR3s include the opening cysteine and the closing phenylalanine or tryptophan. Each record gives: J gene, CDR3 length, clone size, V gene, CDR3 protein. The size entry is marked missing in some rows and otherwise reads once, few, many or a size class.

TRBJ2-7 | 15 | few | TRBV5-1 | CACTPAGGLSYEQYF
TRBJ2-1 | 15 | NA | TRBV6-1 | CASRRRDSHYNEQFF
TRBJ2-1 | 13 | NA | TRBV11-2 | CASSWVPGVEQFF
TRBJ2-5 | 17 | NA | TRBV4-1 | CASSPIVGGGVQETQYF
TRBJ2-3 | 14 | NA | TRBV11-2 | CASSLGTVTDTQYF
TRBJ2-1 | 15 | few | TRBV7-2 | CASSFSSGVYNEQFF
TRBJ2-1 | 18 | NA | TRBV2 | CASTGSSGRASSYNEQFF
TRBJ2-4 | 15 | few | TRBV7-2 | CASSFSSGSKNIQYF
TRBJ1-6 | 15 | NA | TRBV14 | CASSREVDYNSPLHF
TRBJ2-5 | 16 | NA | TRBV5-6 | CASSLTRRTGRETQYF
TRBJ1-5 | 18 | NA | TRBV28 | CASSNRGPSPNSNQPQHF
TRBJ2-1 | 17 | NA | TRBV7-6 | CASSPGLAGGLYNEQFF
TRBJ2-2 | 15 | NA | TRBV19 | CASSIAHGTSEELFF
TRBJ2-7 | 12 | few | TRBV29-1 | CSVDRQGDEQYF
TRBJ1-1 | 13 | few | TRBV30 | CAWSALLYTEAFF
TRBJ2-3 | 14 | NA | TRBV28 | CASSLVVGTDTQYF
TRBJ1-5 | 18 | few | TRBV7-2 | CASSFDLDSFMGNQPQHF
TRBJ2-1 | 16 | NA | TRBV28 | CASRKPGTSGRNEQFF